These T cell receptor beta chains were read from a single sample in a study of T cells in localized non-small cell lung cancer. The assay was immunoSEQ multiplex PCR, and TCRdb's table has in-frame clones only and misses some. Among around 19,000 clones, 91% were seen once, and the ten largest hold 2.5% to 3%. Source: peripheral blood, taken before any cancer treatment. The origin of the receptors is a woman aged 40-75 years with stage I lung adenocarcinoma. Both conserved end residues are part of each CDR3. Fields, in order: D gene, clone size, J gene, V gene, CDR3 protein, CDR3 DNA. D genes are given only for firm matches. Not every row has a clone size; where given, it reads once, few, many or a size class.

D gene: TRBD1
clone size: -
J gene: TRBJ2-2
V gene: TRBV2
CDR3 protein: CASSEQGAQTGELFF
CDR3 DNA: TGTGCCAGCAGTGAGCAGGGGGCGCAAACCGGGGAGCTGTTTTTT

D gene: -
clone size: -
J gene: TRBJ2-3
V gene: TRBV6-4
CDR3 protein: CASSGGETDTQYF
CDR3 DNA: TGTGCCAGCAGTGGGGGGGAGACAGATACGCAGTATTTT

D gene: -
clone size: -
J gene: TRBJ1-3
V gene: TRBV9
CDR3 protein: CASSVYGNTIYF
CDR3 DNA: TGTGCCAGCAGCGTGTATGGAAACACCATATATTTT

D gene: TRBD1
clone size: -
J gene: TRBJ2-7
V gene: TRBV28
CDR3 protein: CASSPRQGQEQYF
CDR3 DNA: TGTGCCAGCAGTCCGCGACAGGGTCAAGAGCAGTACTTC

D gene: TRBD1
clone size: -
J gene: TRBJ1-6
V gene: TRBV6-5
CDR3 protein: CASRTGGQPSPLHF
CDR3 DNA: TGTGCCAGCAGGACAGGGGGCCAACCTTCACCCCTCCACTTT

D gene: -
clone size: -
J gene: TRBJ1-5
V gene: TRBV9
CDR3 protein: CASSARENNQPQHF
CDR3 DNA: TGTGCCAGCAGCGCCAGGGAGAACAATCAGCCCCAGCATTTT

D gene: -
clone size: -
J gene: TRBJ2-1
V gene: TRBV29-1
CDR3 protein: CSVEPGFDSRFSYNEQFF
CDR3 DNA: TGCAGCGTTGAACCCGGCTTCGACAGCCGCTTCTCCTACAATGAGCAGTTCTTC

D gene: TRBD1
clone size: -
J gene: TRBJ1-1
V gene: TRBV30
CDR3 protein: CAWSVLDRGAFF
CDR3 DNA: TGTGCCTGGAGTGTATTAGACAGGGGAGCTTTCTTT

D gene: -
clone size: -
J gene: TRBJ1-1
V gene: TRBV5-1
CDR3 protein: CASSFRLTEGEAFF
CDR3 DNA: TGCGCCAGCAGCTTTAGACTGACTGAAGGTGAAGCTTTCTTT

D gene: TRBD1
clone size: -
J gene: TRBJ1-2
V gene: TRBV6-1
CDR3 protein: CASSTGGGYTF
CDR3 DNA: TGTGCCAGCAGTACAGGGGGTGGCTACACCTTC

D gene: -
clone size: -
J gene: TRBJ1-5
V gene: TRBV23-1
CDR3 protein: CASSQGRSWSNQPQHF
CDR3 DNA: TGCGCCAGCAGTCAGGGACGGTCATGGAGCAATCAGCCCCAGCATTTT

D gene: -
clone size: -
J gene: TRBJ1-1
V gene: TRBV28
CDR3 protein: CASSFEGGTTEAFF
CDR3 DNA: TGTGCCAGCAGTTTTGAGGGGGGCACCACTGAAGCTTTCTTT

D gene: TRBD1
clone size: -
J gene: TRBJ2-5
V gene: TRBV5-1
CDR3 protein: CASSFSGTAEETQYF
CDR3 DNA: TGCGCCAGCAGCTTCTCCGGGACAGCTGAAGAGACCCAGTACTTC

D gene: -
clone size: -
J gene: TRBJ1-2
V gene: TRBV9
CDR3 protein: CASSVGAGLEGNYGYTF
CDR3 DNA: TGTGCCAGCAGCGTAGGGGCAGGGTTGGAAGGTAACTATGGCTACACCTTC

D gene: -
clone size: -
J gene: TRBJ1-5
V gene: TRBV18
CDR3 protein: CASSPGVGDSNQPQHF
CDR3 DNA: TGTGCCAGCTCACCCGGAGTCGGGGATAGCAATCAGCCCCAGCATTTT

D gene: -
clone size: -
J gene: TRBJ2-7
V gene: TRBV30
CDR3 protein: CAWSQGAYEQYF
CDR3 DNA: TGTGCCTGGAGTCAGGGAGCGTACGAGCAGTACTTC

D gene: TRBD1
clone size: -
J gene: TRBJ2-3
V gene: TRBV6-1
CDR3 protein: CASSGSGTGTDTQYF
CDR3 DNA: TGTGCCAGCAGTGGATCCGGGACAGGGACAGATACGCAGTATTTT

D gene: -
clone size: -
J gene: TRBJ1-1
V gene: TRBV7-3
CDR3 protein: CASSPTRNTEAFF
CDR3 DNA: TGTGCCAGCAGCCCAACCCGGAACACTGAAGCTTTCTTT

D gene: TRBD2
clone size: -
J gene: TRBJ2-3
V gene: TRBV28
CDR3 protein: CASSFGAGGADTQYF
CDR3 DNA: TGTGCCAGCAGTTTCGGAGCGGGAGGGGCGGATACGCAGTATTTT

D gene: -
clone size: -
J gene: TRBJ1-4
V gene: TRBV4-3
CDR3 protein: CASSQGVTRTNEKLFF
CDR3 DNA: TGCGCCAGCAGCCAAGGGGTAACAAGAACTAATGAAAAACTGTTTTTT

D gene: -
clone size: -
J gene: TRBJ1-4
V gene: TRBV7-9
CDR3 protein: CASSLADATNEKLFF
CDR3 DNA: TGTGCCAGCAGCTTAGCGGATGCAACTAATGAAAAACTGTTTTTT

D gene: -
clone size: -
J gene: TRBJ2-7
V gene: TRBV5-6
CDR3 protein: CASSFGGRGEQYF
CDR3 DNA: TGTGCCAGCAGCTTTGGGGGGCGAGGGGAGCAGTACTTC

D gene: TRBD2
clone size: -
J gene: TRBJ2-1
V gene: TRBV18
CDR3 protein: CASSVGAGFYNEQFF
CDR3 DNA: TGTGCCAGCTCGGTCGGAGCGGGGTTCTACAATGAGCAGTTCTTC

D gene: -
clone size: -
J gene: TRBJ2-7
V gene: TRBV7-9
CDR3 protein: CASSLAGLSSYEQYF
CDR3 DNA: TGTGCCAGCAGCTTAGCGGGGCTTAGCTCCTACGAGCAGTACTTC

D gene: -
clone size: -
J gene: TRBJ1-1
V gene: TRBV6-6
CDR3 protein: CASSYYEDSSNTEAFF
CDR3 DNA: TGTGCCAGCAGTTACTATGAAGACTCTTCGAACACTGAAGCTTTCTTT

D gene: -
clone size: few
J gene: TRBJ2-2
V gene: TRBV6-4
CDR3 protein: CASSDGDTGELFF
CDR3 DNA: TGTGCCAGCAGTGATGGGGACACCGGGGAGCTGTTTTTT

D gene: -
clone size: -
J gene: TRBJ2-7
V gene: TRBV7-9
CDR3 protein: CASSPKGITYEQYF
CDR3 DNA: TGTGCCAGCAGCCCTAAGGGGATTACCTACGAGCAGTACTTC

D gene: TRBD2
clone size: -
J gene: TRBJ2-7
V gene: TRBV7-2
CDR3 protein: CASSRGTSGTYSYEQYF
CDR3 DNA: TGTGCCAGCAGCAGGGGGACTAGCGGTACTTACTCCTACGAGCAGTACTTC

D gene: -
clone size: -
J gene: TRBJ2-1
V gene: TRBV20-1
CDR3 protein: CSARTGREEFF
CDR3 DNA: TGCAGTGCTAGGACGGGCAGAGAAGAGTTCTTC

D gene: TRBD1
clone size: -
J gene: TRBJ1-2
V gene: TRBV10-3
CDR3 protein: CAIRGLGTGAEEDGYTF
CDR3 DNA: TGTGCCATCAGGGGGCTGGGGACAGGGGCCGAGGAGGATGGCTACACCTTC

D gene: -
clone size: -
J gene: TRBJ1-2
V gene: TRBV7-6
CDR3 protein: CASSLGPGQDPGYTF
CDR3 DNA: TGTGCCAGCAGCTTAGGTCCAGGCCAAGACCCTGGCTACACCTTC

D gene: -
clone size: once
J gene: TRBJ1-5
V gene: TRBV5-6
CDR3 protein: CASNLRRYSNQPQHF
CDR3 DNA: TGTGCCAGCAACTTGAGACGGTATAGCAATCAGCCCCAGCATTTT

D gene: TRBD1
clone size: few
J gene: TRBJ1-4
V gene: TRBV2
CDR3 protein: CASSGDRGDEKLFF
CDR3 DNA: TGTGCCAGCAGTGGGGACAGGGGGGATGAAAAACTGTTTTTT

D gene: -
clone size: -
J gene: TRBJ2-1
V gene: TRBV15
CDR3 protein: CATSSSYDSASEQFF
CDR3 DNA: TGTGCCACCAGCAGCTCTTATGACAGCGCCAGTGAGCAGTTCTTC